This note documents a single T cell receptor (beta chain) sequence. Its specificity is unknown. Unmatched junction bases numbered 8, after V lost 4 bases and J lost 3 bases. The germline gives CDR1 WSHSY, CDR2 SAAADI. The CDR3 runs 17 residues. Each CDR3 protein is one row after TCRdb ran MiXCR on the 5' RACE reads. Of under 900,000 distinct CDR3 sequences detected, 15% to 20% appear once; the ten largest clones hold around 12%. This specimen belongs to a study of identical twins. General study findings and limits: Insertions were reduced in abundant cord blood beta clonotypes but not in memory repertoires.

This sample also appeared in a second study, on T cells expressing NK-cell markers. From that report: Of the CD8+ T cell pool in five or six donors, roughly 1.0-8% was accounted for by dominant NKG2C+ clonotypes. The study did not resolve the HCMV specificity of expanded NKG2C+ T cell clones.

Material: PBMCs. The sequence was collected from a woman younger than 30 in good health. The chain carries TRBV10-2 and TRBJ2-3; 12 bases map to TRBD2. DNA of the CDR3: TGCGCCAGCAGTGGTCTAGCGGGAGGGCCGGTTACAGATACGCAGTATTTT. Translated: CASSGLAGGPVTDTQYF.